Listed here are 27 T cell receptor beta chains from one sample, sequenced in a study of shared clonotypes between healthy human individuals. Method: immunoSEQ multiplex PCR; TCRdb's copy keeps in-frame clones and lacks some. The data show about 2.1 million clones, with around 93% seen just once and under 2% held by the top ten. Naive CD8 cells were CD45RO-negative, positively selected for CCR7, excluding terminally differentiated effector memory CD45RA+ cells. Sequencing was done on a sample of naive CD8+ T cells from PBMCs. The receptor source for this set is a man between 18 and 35 years old in good health. Some clones in this sample may be carry-over from other donors' samples.

The chain has TRBV6-1 and TRBJ1-1; 7 bases agree with TRBD1. This CDR3 is 12 amino acids long. The V gene's germline CDR1 is MNHNS and CDR2 SASEGT. Germline trimming cut 6 bases from V and 11 bases from J; bases unmatched to any gene: 9. The CDR3 loop is CASSPNRGGAFF. Here the CDR3 DNA reads TGTGCCAGCAGCCCCAACAGGGGTGGGGCTTTCTTT.

The CDR3 DNA is TGTGCCAGCAGAGGGGACAGGGGACCCGGGGAGCTGTTTTTT. Amino acids: CASRGDRGPGELFF. This chain links TRBV27 with TRBJ2-2; 10 bases match TRBD1. With 6 bases clipped from V and 6 bases from J, the junction kept 4 bases outside the gene matches. The length of the CDR3 is 14 residues. Germline CDR1 and CDR2: MNHEY and SMNVEV (reference sequence).

This chain uses TRBV5-4 with TRBJ2-3, with D perhaps matching TRBD2 (6 bases). Germline CDR1 and CDR2: SGHNT and YYREEE (reference sequence). The length of the CDR3 is 14 residues. V was trimmed by 3 bases and J by 6 bases, leaving 14 bases between them. This chain's CDR3 is CASSSGGPFDTQYF. The CDR3 DNA reads as TGTGCCAGCAGCTCCGGAGGGCCTTTCGATACGCAGTATTTT.

J is TRBJ1-2 and V is TRBV9, with a weak D call TRBD1 (6 bases). This CDR3 contains 15 residues. Trimming took off 0 bases at V and 6 bases at J, with 15 bases between the two ends. Germline assignment: CDR1 SGDLS and CDR2 YYNGEE. This chain's CDR3 is CASSVGFRTAHGYTF. CDR3 sequence (DNA): TGTGCCAGCAGCGTAGGTTTTAGGACAGCCCATGGCTACACCTTC.

The chain joins TRBV4-3 to TRBJ1-1, with TRBD1 matching over 8 bases. V shed 5 bases, J shed 7 bases, and the junction held 9 bases outside the gene matches. The CDR3 loop spans 14 amino acids. Looked up from germline, CDR1 is LGHNA and CDR2 is YSLEER. Here the CDR3 reads CASSSITGGGEAFF. In DNA form, the CDR3 reads TGCGCCAGCAGCTCAATAACAGGGGGAGGTGAAGCTTTCTTT.

This clone was detected only once. This rearrangement joins TRBV28 to TRBJ1-2, with a possible D match to TRBD1 (6 bases). The length of the CDR3 is 12 residues. V was clipped by 5 bases and J by 6 bases, with 10 bases between them. In germline, CDR1 is MDHEN, CDR2 SYDVKM. The CDR3 here is CASSTYRDGYTF. The CDR3 nucleotides are TGTGCCAGCAGTACATACAGGGATGGCTACACCTTC.

This chain joins TRBV27 and TRBJ1-1; possible D gene TRBD1, 6 bases. The CDR3 loop spans 13 amino acids. Germline-derived CDR1 and CDR2 are MNHEY and SMNVEV (reference sequence). Trimming took off 8 bases at V and 4 bases at J, with 14 bases between the two ends. The CDR3 reads CASQTGRATEAFF. CDR3 in DNA: TGTGCCAGCCAAACAGGGCGTGCCACTGAAGCTTTCTTT.

The gene calls are TRBV2 and TRBJ1-5, with D tentatively TRBD1 (6 bases). This CDR3 comprises 14 residues. V lost 8 bases and J 0 bases, leaving 11 bases between the germline ends. Per the germline V gene, CDR1 is SNHLY and CDR2 is FYNNEI. The CDR3 reads CASGGGHSNQPQHF. CDR3 DNA sequence: TGTGCCAGCGGGGGGGGGCATAGCAATCAGCCCCAGCATTTT.

The V gene is TRBV29-1, the J gene TRBJ1-2; tentatively, D is TRBD1 (5 bases). The CDR3 spans 14 residues. V was pared by 2 bases and J by 4 bases, with 14 bases between. The V gene's germline CDR1 is SQVTM and CDR2 ANQGSEA. CDR3 in DNA: TGCAGCGTTGAATTACCGGGACGGCTCTATGGCTACACCTTC. It specifies CSVELPGRLYGYTF. Using reference TRBV29-1 and TRBJ1-2 for the parts outside the CDR3, the full variable domain is SAVISQKPSRDICQRGTSLTIQCQVDSQVTMMFWYRQQPGQSLTLIATANQGSEATYESGFVIDKFPISRPNLTFSTLTVSNMSPEDSSIYLCSVELPGRLYGYTFGSGTRLTVV.

V and J are TRBV7-3 and TRBJ2-7; D is ambiguous. This CDR3 comprises 13 residues. In germline, CDR1 is SGHTA, CDR2 FQGTGA. Trimming took off 5 bases at V and 4 bases at J, with 12 bases between the two ends. CDR3 sequence reads: CASSERTNYEQYF. For the CDR3, the DNA is TGTGCCAGCAGCGAAAGGACCAATTACGAGCAGTACTTC.

The CDR3 coding sequence is TGTGCCAGCAGTCCCCTCCCTCCTCTAGGACAGGATGAAAAACTGTTTTTT. Its translation is CASSPLPPLGQDEKLFF. This chain connects TRBV27 to TRBJ1-4, with 7 nucleotides matching TRBD1. Trimming cost V 5 bases and J 6 bases; bases outside gene matches: 15. The CDR3 has 17 amino acids. Per the germline V gene, CDR1 is MNHEY and CDR2 is SMNVEV (reference sequence).

V gene TRBV2 combines with J gene TRBJ1-1; the match to TRBD1 covers 10 bases. The junction had 10 bases not matched to a gene; V was cut back by 10 bases and J by 5 bases. The CDR3 totals 14 residues. Germline lookup yields CDR1 SNHLY and CDR2 FYNNEI. The CDR3 protein is CAILTTGGATEAFF. The CDR3 nucleotides are TGTGCCATCCTTACGACAGGGGGCGCGACTGAAGCTTTCTTT.

The chain uses TRBV11-3 and TRBJ2-7; no reliable D call. V lost 3 bases and J 4 bases, leaving 10 bases between the germline ends. The CDR3 totals 13 residues. Germline V CDR1 and CDR2: SGHNT, YENEEA. This CDR3 is CASSLSAAYEQYF. As DNA, the CDR3 is TGTGCCAGCAGCTTGTCGGCTGCTTACGAGCAGTACTTC.

This chain uses TRBV27 with TRBJ2-7; D call uncertain. Germline lookup yields CDR1 MNHEY and CDR2 SMNVEV (reference sequence). Trimming left V 3 bases short and J 2 bases short, with 8 bases between. This CDR3 region has 13 residues. CDR3 nucleotides: TGTGCCAGCAGTTTCGGTTTTGCCTACGAGCAGTACTTC. Its protein product is CASSFGFAYEQYF.

The gene calls are TRBV27 and TRBJ2-3, with D perhaps given as TRBD1 or TRBD2 (6 bases each). V lost 7 bases and J lost 5, with 16 bases in between. CDR3 size: 14 residues. Per the germline V gene, CDR1 is MNHEY and CDR2 is SMNVEV (reference sequence). CDR3 residues: CASTYIGGGDTQYF. CDR3 coding DNA: TGTGCCAGCACCTATATAGGGGGAGGAGATACGCAGTATTTT.

The V and J genes are TRBV28 and TRBJ2-7; 9 bases align to TRBD1. The junction had 2 bases not matched to a gene; V was cut back by 2 bases and J by 3 bases. Germline lookup yields CDR1 MDHEN and CDR2 SYDVKM. The CDR3 consists of 14 residues. The CDR3: CASSLGGQGYEQYF. CDR3 DNA: TGTGCCAGCAGTTTAGGGGGACAGGGCTACGAGCAGTACTTC.

The chain combines TRBV27 with TRBJ1-1; D gene unclear. CDR1 and CDR2 from the germline V gene are MNHEY and SMNVEV (reference sequence). V lost 8 bases and J lost 4, with 17 bases in between. The CDR3 has 14 residues. The CDR3 DNA reads TGTGCCAGCTCTTTAGGGAGCGCCGTCACTGAAGCTTTCTTT. It encodes CASSLGSAVTEAFF.

This clone has just one count. The chain joins TRBV5-6 to TRBJ2-3; D unresolved. There are 14 residues in the CDR3. Germline-derived CDR1 and CDR2 are SGHDT and YYEEEE. V gave up 0 bases and J gave up 6 bases, with 11 bases separating them. DNA for the CDR3: TGTGCCAGCAGCTTGGTGACACCGAGGGATACGCAGTATTTT. Protein product: CASSLVTPRDTQYF.

V and J are TRBV6-1 and TRBJ2-7; the D gene is possibly TRBD2 (5 bases). The CDR3 runs 15 residues. Germline lookup yields CDR1 MNHNS and CDR2 SASEGT. V was pared by 1 base and J by 5 bases, with 15 bases between. The chain's CDR3 is CASSEVETSADEQYF. In DNA form, the CDR3 reads TGTGCCAGCAGTGAAGTTGAGACCTCAGCGGACGAGCAGTACTTC.

The gene calls are TRBV27 and TRBJ2-3; TRBD1 might be the D (6 bases). The CDR3 length is 18 residues. Trimming removed 2 bases at V and 0 bases at J, with 18 bases between. Germline CDR1 MNHEY, CDR2 SMNVEV (reference sequence). CDR3 in amino acids: CASSLQGEGHHSTDTQYF. CDR3 sequence (DNA): TGTGCCAGCAGTTTACAGGGCGAGGGACACCATAGCACAGATACGCAGTATTTT.

This chain connects TRBV27 to TRBJ2-1, with unresolved D. The CDR3 extends over 13 amino acids. Germline values: CDR1 MNHEY, CDR2 SMNVEV (reference sequence). V was shortened by 0 bases and J by 7 bases, with 7 bases between the two germline ends. The CDR3 region has the DNA TGTGCCAGCAGTTTATCGACGGTAAATGAGCAGTTCTTC. It codes for CASSLSTVNEQFF.

A word on this clone: This sample includes further DNA sequences coding for the same CDR3. The genes are TRBV11-2 and TRBJ1-4, with TRBD1 matching 11 bases. Per the germline V gene, CDR1 is SGHAT and CDR2 is FQNNGV. The length of the CDR3 is 17 residues. V gave up 3 bases and J gave up 4 bases; unmatched junction bases: 7. The DNA of the CDR3 is TGTGCCAGCAGCTTGGAGGACAGGGGGCTGGGTAATGAAAAACTGTTTTTT. As protein: CASSLEDRGLGNEKLFF.

The rearrangement uses TRBV19 and TRBJ1-1; TRBD1 agrees at 9 bases. The CDR3 has 15 amino acids. Germline CDR1 reads LNHDA; CDR2 reads SQIVND (reference sequence). V shed 4 bases, J shed 6 bases, and the junction held 9 bases outside the gene matches. The CDR3 DNA reads as TGTGCCAGTAGTAACCATCCCGGGACAGGGCCTGAAGCTTTCTTT. As protein: CASSNHPGTGPEAFF.

The V gene is TRBV5-5, the J gene TRBJ2-7; the D is unclear. This CDR3 contains 14 residues. CDR1 and CDR2 (germline): SGHKS, YYEKEE (reference sequence). Between the trimmed V and J ends, which lost 0 bases and 6 bases, there was a span of 13 bases. As DNA, the CDR3 is TGTGCCAGCAGCTTGGTGCGTGCGCTTGCCGAGCAGTACTTC. It codes for CASSLVRALAEQYF.

The rearrangement links TRBV25-1 to TRBJ1-4; 7 positions agree with TRBD1. Trimming removed 2 bases from V and 8 bases from J; junction bases left unmatched: 5. The length of the CDR3 is 14 residues. From germline, CDR1 is MGHDK and CDR2 SYGVNS. DNA of the CDR3: TGTGCCAGCAGTGAACTAGGGGGCGAAGAAAAACTGTTTTTT. Translating gives CASSELGGEEKLFF.

This clone has just one count. The chain joins TRBV9 to TRBJ1-3; 9 bases are shared with TRBD1. The CDR3 sequence is 16 residues long. Per germline, CDR1 SGDLS and CDR2 YYNGEE. V was pared by 4 bases and J by 1 base, with 6 bases of the junction left unmatched. Here the CDR3 DNA reads TGTGCCAGCAGCACCCGGGACAGGGTATCTGGAAACACCATATATTTT. Translated: CASSTRDRVSGNTIYF.

The rearrangement uses TRBV7-9 and TRBJ2-6; 9 bases are shared with TRBD2. The CDR3 covers 16 residues. Germline CDR1 is SEHNR and CDR2 is FQNEAQ (reference sequence). The V segment lost 10 bases and the J segment 5 bases; nucleotides outside the gene matches: 12. CDR3 residues: CAIIPIAGDWANVLTF. CDR3 DNA: TGTGCCATCATCCCTATAGCGGGGGACTGGGCCAACGTCCTGACTTTC.